This T cell receptor beta chain is from a study of T cells expressing NK-cell markers. Using the 5' RACE reads, TCRdb records one entry per CDR3 protein without DNA. This listing includes thousands of distinct CDR3 sequences. The clonotype comes from a man between 18 and 35 years old in good health. The sequenced sample was blood T cells: a sorted CD56 or NKG2C T cell subset, CD4+ or CD8+ T cells, or bulk PBMC T cells (not recorded which).

The CDR3 sequence is CASSYGTSAYEQYF. The rearrangement uses TRBV6-2 or TRBV6-3 and TRBJ2-7; TCRdb outputs TRBD2, but without DNA this stays unchecked. Germline loops: CDR1 MNHEY, CDR2 SVGEGT. The CDR3 spans 14 residues.